The present entry profiles one T cell receptor beta chain with its context. This sample is drawn from a study of blood T cell repertoires in COVID-19. Profiled with immunoSEQ multiplex PCR; TCRdb holds only in-frame clones, not every one. This sample has roughly 350,000 clones; about 90% occur once, and the top ten carry under 6.5%. The J segment lost 8 bases and the V segment lost 5 bases, leaving 4 bases of the junction unmatched. CDR1 and CDR2 (germline): WSHSY, SAAADI. The CDR3 spans 13 residues. This TCR was sampled from a woman in her 50s with COVID-19, enrolled during active disease. This chain links TRBV10-2 with TRBJ1-3; 9 bases agree with TRBD1. Sequenced: peripheral blood. This CDR3 reads CASSLDRGDTIYF. In nucleotides, the CDR3 is TGCGCCAGCAGTCTGGACAGGGGAGACACCATATATTTT.